The clone carrying this T cell receptor beta chain was detected a few times. Antigen: not known. This sample stems from a study of early T cells in non-severe SARS-CoV-2 infection. Study information: Chains were unpaired, as sequencing was done on bulk RNA from unsorted whole blood. Study outcomes and limitations: VDJdb matching, biased toward anti-spike CD8 responses, missed private and CD4 specificities.

Unique molecular identifiers tagged individual cDNA molecules. TCRdb processed the 5' RACE reads anew with MiXCR; each CDR3 protein has one entry. The sample lists roughly 67,000 distinct CDR3 sequences, 12% occurring once. The CDR3 is 11 residues long. Trimming removed 5 bases at V and 14 bases at J, with 10 bases between. This sequence originates from an adult who was a healthcare worker with PCR-confirmed SARS-CoV-2 infection or an uninfected control (not recorded which). The chain combines TRBV12-3 or TRBV12-4 with TRBJ1-6; D uncertain. The sample comprised whole blood. CDR3 protein: CASSRSGSLHF. The CDR3 DNA is TGTGCCAGCAGTCGCTCGGGCTCCCTCCACTTT.